This TCR beta chain was sequenced for a study of cytomegalovirus exposure and HLA in healthy donors. Notes on the study in general: The investigators catalogued 164 TCR beta chains as cytomegalovirus-associated.

A single count supports this clone. Its antigen is not identified. PCR used 60 Vbeta primers and 13 Jbeta primers. Measured with immunoSEQ multiplex PCR; TCRdb has only the in-frame clones, and not every one. The repertoire holds 100,000 or so clones, with around 85% as singletons. V lost 4 bases to trimming and J lost 6 bases, with 15 bases between them. Germline lookup yields CDR1 PRHDT and CDR2 FYEKMQ (reference sequence). The CDR3 is 14 amino acids. The source material was PBMCs. V gene TRBV13 combines with J gene TRBJ1-2; D gene ambiguous. This receptor was taken from a man in his late teens or twenties in good health and CMV-seronegative. The CDR3 spells CASSSVGSGNGYTF. CDR3 coding DNA: TGTGCCAGCAGCTCAGTAGGGTCGGGGAATGGCTACACCTTC.